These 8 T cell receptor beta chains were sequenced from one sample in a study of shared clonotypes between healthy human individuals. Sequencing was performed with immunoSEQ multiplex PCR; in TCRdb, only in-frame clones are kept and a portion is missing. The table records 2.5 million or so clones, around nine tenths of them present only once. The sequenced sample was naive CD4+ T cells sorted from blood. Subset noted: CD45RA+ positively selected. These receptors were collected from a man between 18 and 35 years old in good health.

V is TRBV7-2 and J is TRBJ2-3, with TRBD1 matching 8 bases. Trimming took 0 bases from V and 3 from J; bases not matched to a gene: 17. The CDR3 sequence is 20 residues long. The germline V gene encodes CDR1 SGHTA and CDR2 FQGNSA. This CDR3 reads CASSLAARLLGQVGTDTQYF. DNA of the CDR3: TGTGCCAGCAGCTTAGCCGCTCGATTGCTGGGACAGGTCGGGACAGATACGCAGTATTTT.

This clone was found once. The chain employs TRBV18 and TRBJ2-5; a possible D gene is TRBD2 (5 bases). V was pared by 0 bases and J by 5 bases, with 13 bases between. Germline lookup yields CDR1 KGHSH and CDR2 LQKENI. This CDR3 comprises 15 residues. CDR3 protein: CASSPPIRGEETQYF. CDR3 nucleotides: TGTGCCAGCTCACCACCGATCCGGGGTGAGGAGACCCAGTACTTC.

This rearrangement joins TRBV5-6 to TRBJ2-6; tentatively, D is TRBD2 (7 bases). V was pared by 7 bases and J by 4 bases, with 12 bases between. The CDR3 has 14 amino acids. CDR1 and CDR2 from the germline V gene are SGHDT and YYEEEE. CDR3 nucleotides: TGTGCCAGCGGGGGGGCCCCGGGGGCCAACGTCCTGACTTTC. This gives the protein CASGGAPGANVLTF. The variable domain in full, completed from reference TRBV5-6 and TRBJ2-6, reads DAGVTQSPTHLIKTRGQQVTLRCSPKSGHDTVSWYQQALGQGPQFIFQYYEEEERQRGNFPDRFSGHQFPNYSSELNVNALLLGDSALYLCASGGAPGANVLTFGAGSRLTVL.

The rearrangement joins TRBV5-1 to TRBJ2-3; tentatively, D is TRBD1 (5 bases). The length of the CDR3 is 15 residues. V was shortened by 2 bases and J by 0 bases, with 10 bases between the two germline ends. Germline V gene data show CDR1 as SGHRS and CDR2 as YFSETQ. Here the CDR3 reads CASSFDRHSTDTQYF. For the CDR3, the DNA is TGCGCCAGCAGCTTCGACAGACATAGCACAGATACGCAGTATTTT.

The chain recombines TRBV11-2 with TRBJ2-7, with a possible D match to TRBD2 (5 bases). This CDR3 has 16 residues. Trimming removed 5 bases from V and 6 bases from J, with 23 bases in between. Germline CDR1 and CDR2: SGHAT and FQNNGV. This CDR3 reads CASSPLGGLGVAEQYF. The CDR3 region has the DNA TGTGCCAGCAGCCCTCTCGGAGGTCTCGGGGTAGCCGAGCAGTACTTC.

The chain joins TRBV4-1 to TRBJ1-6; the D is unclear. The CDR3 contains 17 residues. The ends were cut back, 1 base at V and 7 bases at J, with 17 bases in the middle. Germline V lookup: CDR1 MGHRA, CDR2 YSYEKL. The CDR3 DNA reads TGCGCCAGCAGCCAAGTTATGGTCGTGACGGGGAATTCACCCCTCCACTTT. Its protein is CASSQVMVVTGNSPLHF.

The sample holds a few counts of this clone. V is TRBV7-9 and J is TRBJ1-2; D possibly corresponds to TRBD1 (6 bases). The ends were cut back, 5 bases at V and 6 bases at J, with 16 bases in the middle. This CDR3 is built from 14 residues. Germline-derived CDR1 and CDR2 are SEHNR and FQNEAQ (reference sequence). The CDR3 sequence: CASSPSRGRDGYTF. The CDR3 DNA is TGTGCCAGCAGCCCAAGTCGGGGGCGCGATGGCTACACCTTC.

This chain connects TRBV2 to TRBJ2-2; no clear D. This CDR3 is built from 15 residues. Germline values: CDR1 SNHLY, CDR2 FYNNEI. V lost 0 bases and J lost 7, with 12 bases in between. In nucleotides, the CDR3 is TGTGCCAGCAGTGAAGCCAGGCCGGTGGGCGGGGAGCTGTTTTTT. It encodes CASSEARPVGGELFF. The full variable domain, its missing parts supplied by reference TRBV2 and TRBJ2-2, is EPEVTQTPSHQVTQMGQEVILRCVPISNHLYFYWYRQILGQKVEFLVSFYNNEISEKSEIFDDQFSVERPDGSNFTLKIRSTKLEDSAMYFCASSEARPVGGELFFGEGSRLTVL.